This TCR beta chain stems from a study of response to subunit inactivated influenza vaccine. Study-wide results and caveats: Authors suggested each seasonal influenza vaccination recruits few new T cells.

This clonotype appeared a few times. The antigen is undetermined. TCRdb called the RT-PCR reads again in MiXCR, with one record for every CDR3 protein. Altogether some 480,000 distinct CDR3 sequences are present, roughly 9.8% being singletons, with the ten largest covering 9.5% to 15%. Germline V gene data show CDR1 as SGHAT and CDR2 as FQNNGV. The CDR3 loop spans 21 amino acids. Trimming shortened V by 1 base and J by 0 bases, and 26 bases separated the two germline ends. The specimen comprised PBMCs from blood, sampled more than 35 days after vaccination. The chain has TRBV11-2 and TRBJ2-3, with a tentative D call TRBD1 (5 bases). This clonotype was obtained from a man aged 45-65 years who received an inactivated influenza vaccine. Here the CDR3 DNA reads TGTGCCAGCAGCTTAGTTGGGGTCTGGGGCTCGACGTCTTCTAGCACAGATACGCAGTATTTT. It specifies CASSLVGVWGSTSSSTDTQYF.